These 25 T cell receptor beta chains were sequenced from one sample in a study of metastatic and nonmetastatic thyroid tumors. TCRdb re-called clones from the PCR reads using MiXCR. The sample comprises tens of thousands of clones, around an eighth of which are singletons, and approximately 17% rests with the top ten. Among the patients, none had received any treatment before thyroid surgery. Sequenced sample: blood. The receptors stem from a female donor with papillary thyroid cancer or a benign thyroid nodule (not recorded which). Some clones in this sample may be carry-over from other donors' samples.

The gene calls are TRBV30 and TRBJ1-1; maybe TRBD1 (5 bases). Between the trimmed V and J ends, which lost 6 bases and 6 bases, there was a span of 14 bases. Germline V gene lookup returns CDR1 GTSNPN and CDR2 SVGIG (reference sequence). The CDR3 contains 12 residues. In nucleotides, the CDR3 is TGTGCCTGCTCAGACAGAGGCGCTGAAGCTTTCTTT. This sequence encodes CACSDRGAEAFF.

This clone was observed many times. The V and J genes are TRBV12-3 or TRBV12-4 and TRBJ1-5; 8 bases align to TRBD1. CDR3 length: 16 amino acids. V lost 6 bases, J lost 4 bases, and 11 bases stayed unmatched. The CDR3 region is CASSPRTGMGNQPQHF. CDR3 coding DNA: TGTGCCAGCAGCCCAAGGACAGGGATGGGGAATCAGCCCCAGCATTTT.

By frequency in the sample, this clone is medium-sized. This chain links TRBV6-6 with TRBJ2-7; tentatively, D is TRBD2 (5 bases). V was trimmed by 3 bases and J by 5 bases, leaving 20 bases between them. Germline CDR1 MNHNY, CDR2 SVGAGI (reference sequence). This CDR3 region has 16 residues. The DNA of the CDR3 is TGTGCCAGCAGTTATAGTCGACCACCTAGCCTCCACGAGCAGTACTTC. This gives the protein CASSYSRPPSLHEQYF.

By its share, this clone is medium-sized. The rearrangement links TRBV6-7 to TRBJ2-7; 9 nucleotides line up with TRBD1. TRBV6-7 counts as an open reading frame of uncertain function. This CDR3 is built from 15 residues. Trimming took 2 bases from V and 3 from J; bases not matched to a gene: 5. The CDR3: CASSYAGTGYYEQYF. Here the CDR3 DNA reads TGTGCCAGCAGTTACGCCGGGACAGGGTACTACGAGCAGTACTTC.

The sample holds many counts of this clone. J is TRBJ1-5 and V is TRBV5-6; the D gene is possibly TRBD1 (5 bases). Germline V gives CDR1 SGHDT, CDR2 YYEEEE. This CDR3 spans 14 amino acids. The ends were cut back, 2 bases at V and 6 bases at J, with 12 bases in the middle. CDR3 nucleotides: TGTGCCAGCAGCTTCTCGGGGCCCGGTCAGCCCCAGCATTTT. Translated, it gives CASSFSGPGQPQHF.

This sequence joins TRBV6-1 and TRBJ2-2, with D perhaps matching TRBD2 (7 bases). V lost 6 bases, J lost 4 bases, and 15 bases lay in between. In germline, CDR1 is MNHNS, CDR2 SASEGT. CDR3 length equals 15 residues. The DNA for the CDR3 is TGTGCCAGCAGATGGGGGGGAGGGGGCACCGGGGAGCTGTTTTTT. It encodes CASRWGGGGTGELFF.

This clone was observed many times. This chain joins TRBV28 and TRBJ2-7; unclear D gene. The germline V gene has CDR1 MDHEN and CDR2 SYDVKM. The CDR3 sequence is 12 residues long. Between the trimmed V and J ends, which lost 3 bases and 5 bases, there was a span of 8 bases. CDR3 sequence: CASSFLGNEQYF. The CDR3 DNA sequence: TGTGCCAGCAGTTTTTTGGGGAACGAGCAGTACTTC. Full variable domain (outside the CDR3, taken from reference TRBV28 and TRBJ2-7): DVKVTQSSRYLVKRTGEKVFLECVQDMDHENMFWYRQDPGLGLRLIYFSYDVKMKEKGDIPEGYSVSREKKERFSLILESASTNQTSMYLCASSFLGNEQYFGPGTRLTVT.

This clone was counted at least ten times. The chain couples TRBV12-3 or TRBV12-4 to TRBJ1-4, with D maybe TRBD1 (5 bases). The CDR3 sequence is 17 residues long. V was shortened by 3 bases and J by 4 bases, with 18 bases between the two germline ends. The CDR3 here is CASSFREPGTGNEKLFF. CDR3 bases: TGTGCCAGCAGTTTTAGGGAACCCGGGACTGGTAATGAAAAACTGTTTTTT.

Many counts were recorded for this clone. The chain recombines TRBV20-1 with TRBJ1-1; TRBD1 agrees at 10 bases. From germline, CDR1 is DFQATT and CDR2 SNEGSKA (reference sequence). This CDR3 spans 14 amino acids. V lost 3 bases to trimming and J lost 5 bases; unmatched junction nucleotides: 6. Written as DNA, the CDR3 is TGCAGTGCTAGTACCGGGACAGGGGTTACTGAAGCTTTCTTT. It encodes CSASTGTGVTEAFF.

The sample holds many counts of this clone. J is TRBJ2-5 and V is TRBV19; D may be TRBD1 (5 bases). Trimming pared 5 bases from V and 4 bases from J, leaving 14 bases between. In germline, CDR1 is LNHDA, CDR2 SQIVND (reference sequence). The length of the CDR3 is 14 residues. The CDR3 DNA sequence: TGTGCCAGTAGTCCAGGGATCTTTGGAGAGACCCAGTACTTC. It codes for CASSPGIFGETQYF.

This clone was counted at least ten times. The chain employs TRBV19 and TRBJ1-5; D not certain. CDR1 and CDR2 (germline): LNHDA, SQIVND (reference sequence). Trimming shortened V by 3 bases and J by 7 bases, and 10 bases separated the two germline ends. The CDR3 spans 13 residues. The CDR3, as DNA: TGTGCCAGTAGTATTCGGGCTTGGCAGCCCCAGCATTTT. Protein: CASSIRAWQPQHF.

The chain uses TRBV5-1 and TRBJ2-3; 11 nucleotides agree with TRBD2. Trimming cost V 5 bases and J 5 bases; bases outside gene matches: 13. This CDR3 region has 17 residues. Germline CDR1 is SGHRS and CDR2 is YFSETQ. DNA of the CDR3: TGCGCCAGCAGACCGGGACTAGCGGATTCTTTGGAAGATACGCAGTATTTT. Its protein product is CASRPGLADSLEDTQYF.

This clone was picked up many times. V is TRBV6-1 and J is TRBJ2-7; D is unresolved. This CDR3 spans 15 amino acids. Germline loops: CDR1 MNHNS, CDR2 SASEGT. V lost 9 bases and J lost 1, with 19 bases in between. As DNA, the CDR3 is TGTGCCAGTCTTAGCTATTTGTTCTATTCCTACGAGCAGTACTTC. Protein product: CASLSYLFYSYEQYF.

This clone was counted at least ten times. The V and J genes are TRBV27 and TRBJ2-3; D ambiguous. The germline gives CDR1 MNHEY, CDR2 SMNVEV (reference sequence). CDR3 length equals 13 residues. V was trimmed by 4 bases and J by 3 bases, leaving 8 bases between them. CDR3 sequence (DNA): TGTGCCAGCAGTTCCCATTATACAGATACGCAGTATTTT. It translates to CASSSHYTDTQYF.

This clone was seen repeatedly, ten times or more. The chain couples TRBV12-3 or TRBV12-4 to TRBJ2-5; no clear D. The CDR3 consists of 13 residues. The V end was cut by 6 bases, the J end by 5 bases, with 13 bases between. The CDR3 here is CASSLGGGETQYF. The CDR3 nucleotides are TGTGCCAGCAGCCTCGGCGGTGGGGAGACCCAGTACTTC.

This clone was observed many times. The chain is built from TRBV10-2 and TRBJ2-3; the D gene is possibly TRBD2 (5 bases). Trimming took off 8 bases at V and 0 bases at J, with 15 bases between the two ends. This CDR3 has 15 residues. The germline V gene has CDR1 WSHSY and CDR2 SAAADI. CDR3 coding DNA: TGCGCCAGCCTAAATCTTGAGCGGAGCACAGATACGCAGTATTTT. Translation: CASLNLERSTDTQYF.

This clone appeared many times. The J gene is TRBJ2-7, the V gene TRBV4-1; D unclear. Deletions cut 1 base from V and 6 bases from J, with 16 bases between. The CDR3 spans 15 residues. Per germline, CDR1 MGHRA and CDR2 YSYEKL. In DNA, the CDR3 is TGCGCCAGCAGCCAAGGAGAATTTACCCCCCGCGAGCAGTACTTC. This sequence encodes CASSQGEFTPREQYF.

This clone came up many times. The rearrangement uses TRBV6-1 and TRBJ1-1, with no clear D. Trimming took off 5 bases at V and 7 bases at J, with 8 bases between the two ends. This CDR3 is built from 11 residues. Germline-derived CDR1 and CDR2 are MNHNS and SASEGT. This CDR3 reads CASSYFGEAFF. As DNA, the CDR3 is TGTGCCAGCAGTTATTTCGGTGAAGCTTTCTTT.

The chain carries TRBV2 and TRBJ2-1; 7 bases line up with TRBD1. Trimming removed 5 bases from V and 9 bases from J; junction bases left unmatched: 10. This CDR3 comprises 14 residues. Per germline, CDR1 SNHLY and CDR2 FYNNEI. The CDR3 DNA reads as TGTGCCAGCAGTCCTCGTACAGGGGTCTGTGAGCAGTTCTTC. Residues: CASSPRTGVCEQFF.

Many counts were recorded for this clone. The CDR3 here is CSASHDRGQYQETQYF. The CDR3 coding sequence is TGCAGTGCTAGCCACGACAGGGGTCAGTACCAAGAGACCCAGTACTTC. J is TRBJ2-5 and V is TRBV20-1, with 8 bases fitting TRBD1. With 3 bases clipped from V and 0 bases from J, the junction kept 9 bases outside the gene matches. The CDR3 is 16 amino acids. Germline values: CDR1 DFQATT, CDR2 SNEGSKA (reference sequence).

At least ten counts were recorded for this clone. The chain recombines TRBV7-2 with TRBJ2-7; 14 bases are shared with TRBD2. The CDR3 spans 15 residues. Germline loops: CDR1 SGHTA, CDR2 FQGNSA. V lost 4 bases and J lost 7; bases outside the gene matches: 6. CDR3 nucleotides: TGTGCCAGCAGCTCGGGACTAGCGGGAGTAGAAGAGCAGTACTTC. This gives the protein CASSSGLAGVEEQYF.

This clone appeared many times. The CDR3 protein is CASSPRGAGVWANVLTF. CDR3 DNA sequence: TGCGCCAGCAGCCCACGAGGGGCGGGAGTTTGGGCCAACGTCCTGACTTTC. This chain connects TRBV5-1 to TRBJ2-6; 7 bases are a match to TRBD2. The CDR3 runs to 17 residues. V lost 4 bases, J lost 5 bases, and 12 bases stayed unmatched. Looked up from germline, CDR1 is SGHRS and CDR2 is YFSETQ. Full variable domain (remainder filled in from reference TRBV5-1 and TRBJ2-6): KAGVTQTPRYLIKTRGQQVTLSCSPISGHRSVSWYQQTPGQGLQFLFEYFSETQRNKGNFPGRFSGRQFSNSRSEMNVSTLELGDSALYLCASSPRGAGVWANVLTFGAGSRLTVL.

This clone was detected many times. The gene calls are TRBV9 and TRBJ2-2; D call uncertain. Germline CDR1 and CDR2: SGDLS and YYNGEE. The V end was cut by 2 bases, the J end by 1 base, with 6 bases between. The length of the CDR3 is 14 residues. The CDR3 reads CASSVSGNTGELFF. The CDR3 region has the DNA TGTGCCAGCAGCGTTTCAGGGAACACCGGGGAGCTGTTTTTT.

In its sample, this clone was seen many times. This chain uses TRBV30 with TRBJ2-2; D may correspond to TRBD1 or TRBD2 (5 bases each). Looked up from germline, CDR1 is GTSNPN and CDR2 is SVGIG (reference sequence). With 0 bases removed from V and 6 bases from J, the gap between germline ends came to 14 bases. The length of the CDR3 is 15 residues. CDR3 protein: CAWSVGAGWPGELFF. The CDR3 DNA reads TGTGCCTGGAGTGTGGGAGCAGGGTGGCCCGGGGAGCTGTTTTTT.

The rearrangement links TRBV6-2 or TRBV6-3 to TRBJ2-7; D gene uncertain. Germline V gives CDR1 MNHEY, CDR2 SVGEGT. This CDR3 is built from 17 residues. V lost 8 bases to trimming and J lost 2 bases, with 25 bases between them. The CDR3 protein is CASPFLMLSPTTYEQYF. DNA for the CDR3: TGTGCCAGCCCTTTTTTAATGCTGTCACCCACGACCTACGAGCAGTACTTC.